This T cell receptor (beta chain) was profiled in a study of OX40 agonist ivuxolimab in advanced cancers. Overall study results and limits: Average numbers of expanded clones were greater in CD8+ T cells than in CD4+.

The length of the CDR3 is 13 residues. Germline lookup yields CDR1 ENHRY and CDR2 SYGVKD. The J segment lost 6 bases and the V segment lost 2 bases, leaving 3 bases of the junction unmatched. Regarding this clone: The antigen is not known.

Assay used: immunoSEQ multiplex PCR; TCRdb lists only in-frame clones, some missing. The sample records around 60,000 clones, roughly 89% being singletons. This TCR came from an adult with an advanced solid tumor such as melanoma, head and neck, liver or kidney cancer. This rearrangement joins TRBV10-3 to TRBJ2-7; 8 nucleotides align to TRBD2. The sequences come from CD4+ or CD8+ T cells sorted from blood, collected in a trial of the OX40 agonist ivuxolimab. The chain's CDR3 is CAISEREGREQYF. Written as DNA, the CDR3 is TGTGCCATCAGTGAGCGGGAGGGCCGCGAGCAGTACTTC.